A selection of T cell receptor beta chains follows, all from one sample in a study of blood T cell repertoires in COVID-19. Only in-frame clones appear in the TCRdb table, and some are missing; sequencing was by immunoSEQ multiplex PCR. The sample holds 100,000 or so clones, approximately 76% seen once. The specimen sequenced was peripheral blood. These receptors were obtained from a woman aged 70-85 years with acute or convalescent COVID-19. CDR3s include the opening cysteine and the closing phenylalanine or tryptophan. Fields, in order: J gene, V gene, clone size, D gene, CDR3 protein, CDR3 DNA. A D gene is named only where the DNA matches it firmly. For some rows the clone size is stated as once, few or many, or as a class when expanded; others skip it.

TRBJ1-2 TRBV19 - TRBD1 CAIREGQAISYGYTF TGTGCCATTAGAGAGGGACAGGCTATCTCCTATGGCTACACCTTC
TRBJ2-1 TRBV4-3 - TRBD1 CASSQGYRGFNEQFF TGCGCCAGCAGCCAAGGATACAGGGGCTTCAATGAGCAGTTCTTC
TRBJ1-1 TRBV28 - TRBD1 CASRSWDSLNTEAFF TGTGCCAGCAGATCCTGGGACAGCTTGAACACTGAAGCTTTCTTT
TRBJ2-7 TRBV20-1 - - CSAREQGEQYF TGCAGTGCTAGAGAACAGGGAGAGCAGTACTTC
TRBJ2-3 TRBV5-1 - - CASSHRDTDTQYF TGCGCCAGCAGCCACCGGGACACAGATACGCAGTATTTT
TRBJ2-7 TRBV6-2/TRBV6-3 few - CASSYSNQRYEQYF TGTGCCAGCAGTTACTCGAATCAGCGCTACGAGCAGTACTTC
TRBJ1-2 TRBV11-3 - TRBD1 CASSHGTGSYYGYTF TGTGCCAGCAGCCACGGGACAGGGAGTTACTATGGCTACACCTTC
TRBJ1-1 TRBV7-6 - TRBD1 CASSPLTGGGTEAFF TGTGCCAGCAGCCCCCTGACAGGGGGGGGCACTGAAGCTTTCTTT
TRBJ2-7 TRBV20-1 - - CSASQGNEQYF TGCAGTGCTAGCCAGGGGAACGAGCAGTACTTC
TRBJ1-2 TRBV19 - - CASSTDFNYGYTF TGTGCCAGTAGCACAGATTTTAACTATGGCTACACCTTC
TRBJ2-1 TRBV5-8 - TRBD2 CASSVRAGGRGNEQFF TGTGCCAGCAGTGTCCGAGCGGGGGGCCGGGGCAATGAGCAGTTCTTC
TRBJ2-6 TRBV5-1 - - CASSPEGPAAGANVLTF TGCGCCAGCAGCCCGGAGGGGCCGGCGGCTGGGGCCAACGTCCTGACTTTC
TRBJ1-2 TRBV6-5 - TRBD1 CASSRGQGGDGYTF TGTGCCAGCAGTCGCGGACAGGGAGGGGATGGCTACACCTTC
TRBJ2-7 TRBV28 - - CASSSGMNEQYF TGTGCCAGCAGCTCGGGAATGAACGAGCAGTACTTC
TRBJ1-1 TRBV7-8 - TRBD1 CASSAGDRGYTEAFF TGTGCCAGCAGCGCGGGGGACAGGGGTTATACTGAAGCTTTCTTT
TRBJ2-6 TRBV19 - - CASKAGSGANVLTF TGTGCCAGTAAGGCAGGGTCTGGGGCCAACGTCCTGACTTTC
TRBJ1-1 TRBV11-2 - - CASSLASGTEAFF TGTGCCAGCAGCTTAGCCTCGGGGACTGAAGCTTTCTTT
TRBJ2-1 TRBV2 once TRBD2 CASRVSGGYNEQFF TGTGCCAGCAGGGTTAGCGGGGGCTACAATGAGCAGTTCTTC
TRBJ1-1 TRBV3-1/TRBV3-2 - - CASSPRGTEAFF TGTGCCAGCAGCCCCAGAGGCACTGAAGCTTTCTTT
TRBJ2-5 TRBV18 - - CASSPRQIIETQYF TGTGCCAGCTCACCGCGGCAGATAATAGAGACCCAGTACTTC
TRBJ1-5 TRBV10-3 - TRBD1 CAISGQGNDQPQHF TGTGCCATCAGTGGACAGGGGAACGATCAGCCCCAGCATTTT
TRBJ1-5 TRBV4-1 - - CASSQFFTKPLYQPQHF TGCGCCAGCAGCCAATTCTTCACTAAACCATTGTATCAGCCCCAGCATTTT
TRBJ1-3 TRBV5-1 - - CASSLRGPGNTIYF TGCGCCAGCAGCTTGCGAGGGCCCGGAAACACCATATATTTT
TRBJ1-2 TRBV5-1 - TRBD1 CASSPGTAGGGYTF TGCGCCAGCAGCCCCGGGACAGCCGGCGGTGGCTACACCTTC
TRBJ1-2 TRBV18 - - CASSSSRYGYTF TGTGCCAGCTCATCCTCGAGATATGGCTACACCTTC
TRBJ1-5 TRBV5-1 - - CASRGQGTGQPQHF TGCGCCAGCAGAGGTCAGGGAACGGGTCAGCCCCAGCATTTT
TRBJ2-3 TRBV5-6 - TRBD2 CASSGLAGGASTDTQYF TGTGCCAGCAGTGGACTAGCGGGGGGTGCTAGCACAGATACGCAGTATTTT
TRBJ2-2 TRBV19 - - CASRKNPGVRTGELFF TGTGCCAGTAGGAAGAACCCCGGGGTACGGACCGGGGAGCTGTTTTTT
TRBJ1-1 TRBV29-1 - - CSVETAEGTEAFF TGCAGCGTTGAGACCGCGGAGGGGACTGAAGCTTTCTTT
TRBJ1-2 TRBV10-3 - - CAISEWDISHLYGYTF TGTGCCATCAGTGAATGGGACATATCTCACCTCTATGGCTACACCTTC
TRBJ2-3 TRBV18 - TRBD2 CASSPRTSGGFSTDTQYF TGTGCCAGCTCACCTCGGACTAGCGGGGGATTTAGCACAGATACGCAGTATTTT
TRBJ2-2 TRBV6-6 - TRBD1 CASSPLRTGNTGELFF TGTGCCAGCAGCCCACTTCGGACAGGGAACACCGGGGAGCTGTTTTTT
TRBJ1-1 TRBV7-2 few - CASSFRNTEAFF TGTGCCAGCAGCTTCAGGAACACTGAAGCTTTCTTT
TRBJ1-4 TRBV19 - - CASSGGTFNEKLFF TGTGCCAGTAGTGGGGGGACCTTTAATGAAAAACTGTTTTTT